Described below is a single TCR beta chain sequence and its context. Its antigen is not known. The data were produced by immunoSEQ multiplex PCR, yet TCRdb's version contains in-frame clones alone and is incomplete. The profile shows tens of thousands of clones, 92% of them singletons. This record belongs to a study of lymphopenia after photon versus proton radiotherapy. General study points: In patients who died, overall survival fell as post-nadir TCR diversity dropped more. Photon-treated patients lost naive T cells and TCR diversity; proton-treated stayed stable. After the lymphocyte nadir, photon-treated repertoires showed oligoclonal expansion, especially of CD8+ Temra cells.

The clonotype originates from a woman in her thirties or forties with cholangiocarcinoma. The sample here was peripheral blood, taken from a patient treated with photon-based radiotherapy.

The CDR3, as DNA: TGTGCCAGCAGCTTAATTCGACGGGGACTAGCGGGAGGTGAGCAGTTCTTC. This sequence encodes CASSLIRRGLAGGEQFF. The chain employs TRBV7-3 and TRBJ2-1; TRBD2 agrees at 15 bases. The CDR3 length is 17 residues. Losses at the gene ends were 1 base for V and 9 bases for J; bases not matched to a gene: 7. The V gene's germline CDR1 is SGHTA and CDR2 FQGTGA.